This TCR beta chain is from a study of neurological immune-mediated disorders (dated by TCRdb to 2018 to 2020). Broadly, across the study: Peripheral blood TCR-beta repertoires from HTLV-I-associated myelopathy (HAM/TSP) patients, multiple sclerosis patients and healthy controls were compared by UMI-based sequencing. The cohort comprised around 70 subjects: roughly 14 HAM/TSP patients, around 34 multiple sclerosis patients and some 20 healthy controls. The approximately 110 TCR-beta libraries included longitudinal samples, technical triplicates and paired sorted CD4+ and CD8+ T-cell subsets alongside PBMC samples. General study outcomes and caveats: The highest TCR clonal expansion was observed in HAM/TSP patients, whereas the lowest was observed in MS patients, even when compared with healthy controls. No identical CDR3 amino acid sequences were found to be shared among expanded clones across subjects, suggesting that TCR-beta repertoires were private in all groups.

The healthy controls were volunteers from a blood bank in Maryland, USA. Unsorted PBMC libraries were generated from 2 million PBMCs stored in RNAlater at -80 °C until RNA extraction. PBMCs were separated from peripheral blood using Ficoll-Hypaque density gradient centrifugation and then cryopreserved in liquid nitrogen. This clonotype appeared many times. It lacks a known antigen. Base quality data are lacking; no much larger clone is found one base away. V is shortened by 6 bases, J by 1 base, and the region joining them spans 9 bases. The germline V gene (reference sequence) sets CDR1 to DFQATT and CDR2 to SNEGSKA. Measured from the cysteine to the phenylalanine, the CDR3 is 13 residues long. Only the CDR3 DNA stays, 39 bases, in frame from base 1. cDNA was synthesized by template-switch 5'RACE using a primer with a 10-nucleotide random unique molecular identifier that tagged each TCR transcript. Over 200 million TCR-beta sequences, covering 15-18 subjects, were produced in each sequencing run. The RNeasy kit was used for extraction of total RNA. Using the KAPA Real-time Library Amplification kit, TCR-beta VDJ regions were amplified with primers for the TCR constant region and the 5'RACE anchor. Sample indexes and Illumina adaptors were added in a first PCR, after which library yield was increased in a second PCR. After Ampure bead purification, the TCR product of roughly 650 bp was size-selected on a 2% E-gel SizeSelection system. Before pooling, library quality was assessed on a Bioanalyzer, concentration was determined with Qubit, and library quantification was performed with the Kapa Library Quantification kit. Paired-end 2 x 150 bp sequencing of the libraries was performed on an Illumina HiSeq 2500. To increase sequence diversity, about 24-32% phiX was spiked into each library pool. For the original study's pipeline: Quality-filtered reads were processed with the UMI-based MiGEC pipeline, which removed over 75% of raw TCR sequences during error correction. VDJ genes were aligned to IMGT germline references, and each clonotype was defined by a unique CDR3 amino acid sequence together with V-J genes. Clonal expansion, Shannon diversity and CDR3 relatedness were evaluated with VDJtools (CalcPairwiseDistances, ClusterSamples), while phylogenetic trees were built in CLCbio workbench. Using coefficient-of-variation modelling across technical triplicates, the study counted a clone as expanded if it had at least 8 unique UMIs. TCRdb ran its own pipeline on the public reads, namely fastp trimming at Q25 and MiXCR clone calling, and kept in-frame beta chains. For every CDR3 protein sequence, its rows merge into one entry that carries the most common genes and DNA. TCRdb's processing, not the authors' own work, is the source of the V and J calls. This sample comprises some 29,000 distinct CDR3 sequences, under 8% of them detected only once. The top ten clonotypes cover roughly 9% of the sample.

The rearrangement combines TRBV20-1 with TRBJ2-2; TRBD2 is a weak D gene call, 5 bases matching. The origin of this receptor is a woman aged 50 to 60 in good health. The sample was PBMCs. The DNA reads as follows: TGCAGTGCCAACCGGGAGAACACCGGGGAGCTGTTTTTT. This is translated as CSANRENTGELFF.